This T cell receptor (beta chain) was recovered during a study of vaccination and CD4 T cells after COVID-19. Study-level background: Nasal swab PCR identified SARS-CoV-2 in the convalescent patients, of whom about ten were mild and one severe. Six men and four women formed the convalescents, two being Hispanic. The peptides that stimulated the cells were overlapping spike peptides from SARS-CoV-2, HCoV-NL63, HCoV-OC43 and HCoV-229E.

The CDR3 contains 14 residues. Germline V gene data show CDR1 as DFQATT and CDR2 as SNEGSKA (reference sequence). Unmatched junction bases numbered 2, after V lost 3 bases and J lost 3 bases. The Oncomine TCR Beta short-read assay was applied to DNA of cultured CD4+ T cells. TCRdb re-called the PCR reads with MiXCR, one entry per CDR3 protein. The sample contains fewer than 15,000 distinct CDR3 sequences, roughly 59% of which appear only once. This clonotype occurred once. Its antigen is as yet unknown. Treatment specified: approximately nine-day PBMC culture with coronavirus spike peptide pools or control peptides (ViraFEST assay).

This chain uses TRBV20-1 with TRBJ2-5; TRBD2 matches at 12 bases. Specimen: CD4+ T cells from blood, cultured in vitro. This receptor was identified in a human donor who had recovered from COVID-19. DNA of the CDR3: TGCAGTGCTAGTCGACTAGCGGGAGAAGAGACCCAGTACTTC. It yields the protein CSASRLAGEETQYF.